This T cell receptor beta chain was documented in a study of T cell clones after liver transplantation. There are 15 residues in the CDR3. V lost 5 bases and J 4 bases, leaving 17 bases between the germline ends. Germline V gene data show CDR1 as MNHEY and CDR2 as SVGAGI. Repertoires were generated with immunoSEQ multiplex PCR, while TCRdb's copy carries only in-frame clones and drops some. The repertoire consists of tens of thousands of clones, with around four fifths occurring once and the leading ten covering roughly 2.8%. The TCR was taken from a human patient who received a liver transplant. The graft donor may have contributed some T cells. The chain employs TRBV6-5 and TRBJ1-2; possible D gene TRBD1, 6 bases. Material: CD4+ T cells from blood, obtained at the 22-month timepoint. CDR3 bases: TGTGCCAGCAGTACTAGTTTGGACAGTCCCTATGGCTACACCTTC. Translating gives CASSTSLDSPYGYTF.